The rows below give T cell receptor beta chains drawn from one sample of a study of CXCR3-negative and CXCR3-positive naive CD8 T cells. TCRdb re-called the 5' RACE reads and catalogs CDR3 proteins one per entry, DNA excluded. In all, the sample yields roughly 86,000 distinct CDR3 sequences. Sequencing was performed on naive CXCR3- CD8+ T cells from blood. These receptor sequences come from a human donor in good health. Some clones in this sample may be carry-over from other donors' samples. Both conserved end residues are part of each CDR3.

V gene	J gene	CDR3 protein
TRBV30	TRBJ1-6	CAWSPDASPLHF
TRBV29-1	TRBJ2-5	CSVEGLAPQETQYF
TRBV12-3/TRBV12-4	TRBJ1-2	CASSHTDSPNYGYTF
TRBV24-1	TRBJ2-2	CATSDPRDRGFGELFF
TRBV7-3	TRBJ2-3	CASSFGIGGEGPDTQYF
TRBV27	TRBJ1-2	CASSFAINYGYTF
TRBV6-5	TRBJ2-1	CASSSLGQERYNEQFF
TRBV5-6	TRBJ1-1	CASSSGSNTEAFF
TRBV27	TRBJ1-2	CASSLTVSNYGYTF
TRBV19	TRBJ1-2	CASRPRNRGRNYGYTF
TRBV27	TRBJ2-1	CASSLVGQWFF
TRBV20-1	TRBJ2-1	CSAHWRTSGRASYNEQFF
TRBV20-1	TRBJ2-7	CSARSGARLSSSADEQYF
TRBV6-5	TRBJ2-7	CASSYDRTGGLEQYF
TRBV29-1	TRBJ2-1	CSAGTSRGNEQFF
TRBV29-1	TRBJ1-3	CSVESPNGNTIYF
TRBV9	TRBJ2-1	CASSPRGGGSYNEQFF
TRBV6-2/TRBV6-3	TRBJ2-3	CASVGAVTQHSHF
TRBV7-9	TRBJ2-1	CASSSTVMASGSEIWSEQFF
TRBV18	TRBJ2-5	CASSLDREETQYF
TRBV29-1	TRBJ2-1	CSVPWDSHNEQFF
TRBV5-1	TRBJ2-2	CASSWTAIPNTGELFF
TRBV7-9	TRBJ2-7	CASSLTGAVGTYEQYF
TRBV14	TRBJ2-5	CASSQGMKDRDHRETQYF
TRBV20-1	TRBJ2-5	CSARVMTDRQETQYF
TRBV20-1	TRBJ2-1	CSARDARVEMGEQFF
TRBV5-1	TRBJ1-1	CASSLAGLGGTEAFF
TRBV29-1	TRBJ2-5	CSVDGLAGQENQYF
TRBV7-2	TRBJ2-3	CASSLNGEYTDTQYF
TRBV6-4	TRBJ1-2	CASSDRDGGEGYTF
TRBV7-3	TRBJ2-3	CASSSGIGMRADTQYF
TRBV5-1	TRBJ2-1	CASSPAPSSYNEQFF
TRBV18	TRBJ2-5	CASSPRFLAEQYQETQYF